These 29 T cell receptor beta chains were sequenced from one sample in a study of tumor and adjacent non-tumor tissue in lung cancer. No cell sorting was done before RNA was extracted from the tissue. More than 3 cm separated this lung sample from the edge of the tumor. TCRbeta libraries were built with three rounds of nested PCR, modified from ARM-PCR. One entry per CDR3 protein results from TCRdb running MiXCR on the multiplex PCR reads. The sample has about 75,000 distinct CDR3 sequences, around 70% seen once. Sequenced: distant non-tumor lung tissue. Receptor source: a woman aged 45-65 years with non-small cell lung cancer.

The chain is built from TRBV7-9 and TRBJ1-2; D call uncertain. V lost 0 bases and J lost 10, with 12 bases in between. This CDR3 comprises 13 residues. Looked up from germline, CDR1 is SEHNR and CDR2 is FQNEAQ (reference sequence). The CDR3 sequence: CASSLAAGRDYTF. CDR3 in DNA: TGTGCCAGCAGCTTAGCAGCCGGACGGGACTACACCTTC.

Worth noting for this clonotype: A much larger clone lies one base from this, so it may be a read error. This chain uses TRBV20-1 with TRBJ2-7, with D perhaps assigned TRBD1 or TRBD2 (5 bases each). The germline V gene has CDR1 DFQATT and CDR2 SNEGSKA (reference sequence). V lost 6 bases and J 6 bases, leaving 24 bases between the germline ends. CDR3 length: 15 amino acids. The DNA of the CDR3 is TGCAGTGCCCACACTTACGGGACGCTCGGGCTCGAGCAGTACTTC. Translating it yields CSAHTYGTLGLEQYF.

V and J are TRBV29-1 and TRBJ2-3; perhaps TRBD2 as D (6 bases). V dropped 8 bases and J dropped 4 bases, with 22 bases sitting between them. Germline CDR1 is SQVTM and CDR2 is ANQGSEA. This CDR3 spans 15 amino acids. CDR3 in amino acids: CSTATLTGVADTQYF. In DNA, the CDR3 is TGCAGCACCGCCACCCTAACGGGGGTCGCAGATACGCAGTATTTT.

V gene TRBV12-3 or TRBV12-4 combines with J gene TRBJ2-7; the D call may be TRBD1 or TRBD2 (5 bases each). This CDR3 is 15 amino acids long. V lost 9 bases and J lost 5, with 23 bases in between. The CDR3 nucleotides are TGTGCCAGGTGTACAGACGGGGCACAGACTAACGAGCAGTACTTC. This translates into CARCTDGAQTNEQYF.

As concerns this clonotype: An end of the junction does not agree with germline; a read error may underlie this. This chain uses TRBV29-1 with TRBJ2-1; D gene ambiguous. Per germline, CDR1 SQVTM and CDR2 ANQGSEA. The CDR3 totals 15 residues. The CDR3 nucleotides read TGCAGCGTTGAAGATAGACGGACGATCTACAATAAGCAGTTCTTC. It yields the protein CSVEDRRTIYNKQFF.

Regarding this clonotype: One junction end does not reproduce the germline sequence, and a read error may be involved. The genes are TRBV6-6 and TRBJ1-2; TRBD1 agrees at 8 bases. CDR3 size: 18 residues. The V gene's germline CDR1 is MNHNY and CDR2 SVGAGI (reference sequence). The CDR3 sequence is CASSPQDRDHLNYYGYIF. The CDR3 coding sequence is TGTGCCAGCAGCCCCCAGGACAGGGACCACCTTAATTACTATGGCTACATCTTC.

Worth noting for this clonotype: A much bigger clone sits one base away, suggesting this may be a read error. The V and J genes are TRBV6-1 and TRBJ2-3; D may be TRBD2 (6 bases). The germline V gene has CDR1 MNHNS and CDR2 SASEGT. CDR3 length: 16 amino acids. The CDR3 region is CASSEAKGGSTGTQYF. In DNA form, the CDR3 reads TGTGCCAGCAGTGAAGCGAAGGGAGGTAGCACAGGTACGCAGTATTTT.

The gene calls are TRBV7-9 and TRBJ2-7; TRBD1 matches at 10 bases. Trimming took 8 bases from V and 1 from J; bases not matched to a gene: 11. Germline CDR1 and CDR2: SEHNR and FQNEAQ (reference sequence). The CDR3 spans 16 residues. This chain's CDR3 is CASRFPGTGASYEQYF. The CDR3 coding sequence is TGTGCCAGCCGTTTCCCGGGGACAGGGGCTTCCTACGAGCAGTACTTC.

This clonotype occurred many times. The V and J genes are TRBV29-1 and TRBJ2-3; unclear D gene. Between the trimmed V and J ends, which lost 3 bases and 0 bases, there was a span of 4 bases. CDR1 and CDR2 from the germline V gene are SQVTM and ANQGSEA. This CDR3 has 12 amino acids. The CDR3 nucleotides are TGCAGCGTTGAGACTAGCACAGATACGCAGTATTTT. Translation gives CSVETSTDTQYF.

The chain is built from TRBV5-4 and TRBJ2-7; the match to TRBD1 covers 9 bases. The germline V gene has CDR1 SGHNT and CDR2 YYREEE (reference sequence). Unmatched junction bases numbered 5, after V lost 4 bases and J lost 9 bases. The CDR3 extends over 12 amino acids. The CDR3 loop reads CASSLDRGGQYF. CDR3 DNA sequence: TGTGCCAGCAGCCTGGACAGGGGAGGGCAGTACTTC.

Concerning this clonotype: The junction and the germline gene differ at one end; a read error may be behind it. CDR3: CVSSLVGGGDEQYF. The CDR3 DNA sequence: TGTGTCAGCAGCTTAGTGGGCGGGGGGGACGAGCAGTATTTC. The J gene is TRBJ2-7, the V gene TRBV11-2, with TRBD2 identical over 9 bases. Germline CDR1 is SGHAT and CDR2 is FQNNGV. The CDR3 spans 14 residues.

In this sample, this clonotype turned up many times. The chain combines TRBV5-4 with TRBJ2-7, with 12 bases lining up with TRBD1. This CDR3 contains 12 residues. CDR1 is SGHNT, CDR2 YYREEE, per germline (reference sequence). V shed 4 bases and J 8 bases; nucleotides not matched to a gene: 1. The CDR3 is CASSGDRGQQYF. For the CDR3, the DNA is TGTGCCAGCAGCGGGGACAGGGGGCAGCAGTACTTC.

Concerning this clonotype: This may be a read error, as it is one base from a much larger clone. The CDR3 DNA follows: TGTGCCAACACTACGGACAGGGGGAATCGTCAGCCCCAGCATTTT. Protein product: CANTTDRGNRQPQHF. The V and J genes are TRBV12-3 or TRBV12-4 and TRBJ1-5; 10 bases are a match to TRBD1. This CDR3 has 15 amino acids. The V segment lost 10 bases and the J segment 6 bases; nucleotides outside the gene matches: 12.

Of note for this clonotype: Its ends do not fully match the called genes, so a read error is possible. The V call is TRBV20-1, the J call TRBJ1-2; D unclear. CDR1 is DFQATT, CDR2 SNEGSKA, per germline (reference sequence). This CDR3 is 14 amino acids long. This CDR3 is CCARVQRRNYGYTF. In nucleotides, the CDR3 is TGCTGTGCTAGAGTTCAGCGAAGAAACTATGGCTACACCTTC.

This chain connects TRBV6-2 or TRBV6-3 to TRBJ2-1; TRBD2 might be the D (6 bases). CDR3 length: 15 residues. Per the germline V gene, CDR1 is MNHEY and CDR2 is SVGEGT. Trimming pared 5 bases from V and 3 bases from J, leaving 14 bases between. CDR3 DNA sequence: TGTGCCAGCAGTATTTGGAGGGGCTTCTACAATGAGCAGTTCTTC. This codes for CASSIWRGFYNEQFF.

The table lists this clonotype with many counts. J is TRBJ2-3 and V is TRBV28, with D hard to call. The CDR3 spans 13 residues. Germline loops: CDR1 MDHEN, CDR2 SYDVKM. Trimming left V 5 bases short and J 7 bases short, with 13 bases between. CDR3 sequence (DNA): TGTGCCAGCAGTCCCTCGACAAGTTATACGCAGTATTTT. Its translation: CASSPSTSYTQYF. The full variable domain, with the rest looked up from reference TRBV28 and TRBJ2-3, is DVKVTQSSRYLVKRTGEKVFLECVQDMDHENMFWYRQDPGLGLRLIYFSYDVKMKEKGDIPEGYSVSREKKERFSLILESASTNQTSMYLCASSPSTSYTQYFGPGTRLTVL.

The V and J genes are TRBV28 and TRBJ1-6; 9 bases are shared with TRBD1. The V gene's germline CDR1 is MDHEN and CDR2 SYDVKM. The CDR3 sequence is 15 residues long. J lost 9 bases, V lost 6 bases, and 9 bases had no gene match. The CDR3 DNA follows: TGTGCCAGCAGCTCGCACAGGGGGCTAGTTTCACCCCTCCACTTT. Translation: CASSSHRGLVSPLHF. The full variable domain, in which reference TRBV28 and TRBJ1-6 provide the parts outside the CDR3, is DVKVTQSSRYLVKRTGEKVFLECVQDMDHENMFWYRQDPGLGLRLIYFSYDVKMKEKGDIPEGYSVSREKKERFSLILESASTNQTSMYLCASSSHRGLVSPLHFGNGTRLTVT.

Notes on this clonotype: The junction and the germline gene differ at one end; a read error may be behind it. V is TRBV5-1 and J is TRBJ2-1; D not resolved. Germline CDR1 and CDR2: SGHRS and YFSETQ. The CDR3 has 13 residues. As DNA, the CDR3 is TGCGCCAGCAGCTTGTTGGGTTTGAATGAGCGGTTCTTC. Translation gives CASSLLGLNERFF. Based on the CDR3 plus reference TRBV5-1 and TRBJ2-1, the full variable domain is KAGVTQTPRYLIKTRGQQVTLSCSPISGHRSVSWYQQTPGQGLQFLFEYFSETQRNKGNFPGRFSGRQFSNSRSEMNVSTLELGDSALYLCASSLLGLNERFFGPGTRLTVL.

About this clonotype itself: Likely a read error: the CDR3 ends without its conserved phenylalanine or tryptophan. As DNA, the CDR3 is TGTGCCGGCAAGCTAGGGACAATTGAAGCTTTCCTT. Its protein product is CAGKLGTIEAFL. The V call is TRBV6-2 or TRBV6-3, the J call TRBJ1-1; TRBD1 is a possible D gene (6 bases). This CDR3 has 12 residues. The V end was cut by 11 bases, the J end by 7 bases, with 17 bases between. Germline CDR1 is MNHEY and CDR2 is SVGEGT.

A word on this clonotype: A much larger clone lies a single base off, so this may be a read error. This sequence joins TRBV6-6 and TRBJ2-5, with 8 bases lining up with TRBD2. The CDR3 consists of 12 residues. Germline-derived CDR1 and CDR2 are MNHNY and SVGAGI (reference sequence). CDR3 nucleotide sequence: TGTACCAGCAGTCTAGCGGGAGAGACCCAGTACTTC. Translating gives CTSSLAGETQYF.

Of note for this clonotype: One end of the junction fails to match germline, which may point to a read error. The rearrangement joins TRBV12-3 or TRBV12-4 to TRBJ2-1, with D uncertain. The CDR3 contains 11 residues. This CDR3 reads CASNLVDEQFF. For the CDR3, the DNA is TGTGCCAGCAATTTAGTTGATGAGCAGTTCTTC.

The V call is TRBV30, the J call TRBJ2-6; 7 bases are shared with TRBD1. The trim removed 5 bases at V and 2 bases at J, leaving 6 bases unmatched. This CDR3 spans 15 amino acids. Looked up from germline, CDR1 is GTSNPN and CDR2 is SVGIG (reference sequence). The CDR3 region is CAWGETGTGANVLTF. The CDR3 bases are TGTGCCTGGGGAGAGACAGGGACTGGGGCCAACGTCCTGACTTTC.

Only a few counts were recorded for this clonotype. Just one base apart from a much larger clone, this may be a read error. The chain combines TRBV29-1 with TRBJ2-2; 9 bases fit TRBD1. The CDR3 is 13 amino acids. Germline V gene sequence: CDR1 SQVTM, CDR2 ANQGSEA. J was trimmed by 6 bases and V by 7 bases; bases with no gene match: 6. The CDR3 sequence: CSGTGVFAGELFF. DNA of the CDR3: TGCAGCGGGACAGGGGTTTTCGCCGGGGAGCTGTTTTTT.

This clonotype has only one observation. A much larger clone sits a single nucleotide away, making a read error possible. The chain employs TRBV20-1 and TRBJ2-3; D possibly corresponds to TRBD2 (6 bases). This CDR3 is built from 14 residues. In germline, CDR1 is DFQATT, CDR2 SNEGSKA (reference sequence). V was trimmed by 4 bases and J by 5 bases, leaving 16 bases between them. The CDR3 bases are TGCAGTGCTATTTGGAAATCGGGAGTAGATACGCAGTATTTT. It specifies CSAIWKSGVDTQYF.

Worth noting for this clonotype: This CDR3 is missing its conserved last phenylalanine or tryptophan, likely due to a read error. The genes are TRBV11-2 and TRBJ2-7; 9 nucleotides agree with TRBD2. CDR1 SGHAT and CDR2 FQNNGV come from the germline V gene. The CDR3 spans 14 residues. Losses at the gene ends were 1 base for V and 7 bases for J; bases not matched to a gene: 5. The CDR3 bases are TGTGCCAGCAGCTTAGTGGGCGGGGGGGATGAGCAGTACATC. This encodes CASSLVGGGDEQYI.

This clonotype was seen at least ten times. The chain recombines TRBV29-1 with TRBJ1-5, with 10 bases aligning to TRBD1. V lost 7 bases to trimming and J lost 7 bases; unmatched junction nucleotides: 10. Germline values: CDR1 SQVTM, CDR2 ANQGSEA. The CDR3 is made up of 14 amino acids. The CDR3 spells CSARDRGRGQPQHF. The CDR3 region has the DNA TGCAGCGCCCGGGACAGGGGTCGGGGACAGCCCCAGCATTTT.

In regard to this clonotype: This sequence may be a read error, since a much larger clone differs from it by one base. This sequence joins TRBV10-3 and TRBJ2-7, with a possible D match to TRBD1 (5 bases). The CDR3 is 15 amino acids. From germline, CDR1 is ENHRY and CDR2 SYGVKD. CDR3 in amino acids: CVISEKAQGAYEQYF. In DNA, the CDR3 is TGTGTCATCAGTGAGAAGGCCCAAGGGGCCTACGAGCAGTACTTC.

Of note for this clonotype: Since the CDR3 does not end with the conserved phenylalanine or tryptophan, this likely comes from a read error. The rearrangement uses TRBV6-2 or TRBV6-3 and TRBJ1-2; weak D call: TRBD1 (6 bases). The CDR3 has 14 residues. Germline lookup yields CDR1 MNHEY and CDR2 SVGEGT. The CDR3 protein is CASSRGQRQDGYTL. In DNA form, the CDR3 reads TGCGCAAGCAGCCGCGGACAGAGGCAGGATGGCTACACCCTC.

This clonotype is a singleton in its sample. The chain carries TRBV6-2 or TRBV6-3 and TRBJ2-1; 10 bases are shared with TRBD2. The germline CDR1 and CDR2 sequences are MNHEY and SVGEGT. The CDR3 length is 15 residues. J gave up 4 bases and V 7 bases, and 7 bases lay outside the gene matches. For the CDR3, the DNA is TGTGCCAGCAATTTTCGGACTAGCGGATACAATGAGCAGTTCTTC. Residues: CASNFRTSGYNEQFF.